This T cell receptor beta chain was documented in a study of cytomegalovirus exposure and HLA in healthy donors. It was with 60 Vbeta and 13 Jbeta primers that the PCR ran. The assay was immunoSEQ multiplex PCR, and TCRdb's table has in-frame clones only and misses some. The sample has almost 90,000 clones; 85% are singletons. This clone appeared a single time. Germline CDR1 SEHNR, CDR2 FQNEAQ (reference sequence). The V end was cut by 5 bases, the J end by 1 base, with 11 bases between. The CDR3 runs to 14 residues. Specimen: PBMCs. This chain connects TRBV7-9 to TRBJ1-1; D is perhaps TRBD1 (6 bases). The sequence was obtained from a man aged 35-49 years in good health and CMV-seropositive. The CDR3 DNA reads TGTGCCAGCAGCACTTTGACAGGGAACACTGAAGCTTTCTTT. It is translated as CASSTLTGNTEAFF.